This TCR beta chain was sequenced during a study of blood T cells in healthy people across ages. This clonotype was seen a few times. The antigen remains unidentified. Germline CDR1 is DFQATT and CDR2 is SNEGSKA (reference sequence). The CDR3 covers 11 residues. V shed 3 bases and J shed 10 bases, with 10 bases lying between them. The authors ran a second PCR of about 6 to 11 cycles using a sample-barcoded 5' primer and a J-beta primer mix. From the 5' RACE reads, TCRdb called clonotypes with MiXCR, one entry per CDR3 protein. The data contain more than 1.4 million distinct CDR3 sequences, roughly 40% of them singletons. Study-wide points: It was found that TCR beta diversity correlated strongly with the percentage of naive T cells.

This receptor was identified in a woman under 30 in good health. V usage is TRBV20-1 and J usage is TRBJ1-5; D unclear. Sequenced material: blood. CDR3 coding DNA: TGCAGTGCTAGCGGTGAGGGACCCCAGCATTTT. It codes for CSASGEGPQHF.